This T cell receptor (beta chain) is drawn from a study of OX40 agonist ivuxolimab in advanced cancers. Background on the study: The study treated patients with ivuxolimab, an agonistic anti-OX40 (CD134) antibody.

Clones were read by immunoSEQ multiplex PCR, and TCRdb kept only the in-frame ones, dropping some. The sample has 55,000 to 65,000 clones; roughly 84% are singletons. The input for sequencing was CD4+ or CD8+ T cells sorted from blood, taken in a trial of the OX40 agonist ivuxolimab. The receptor was derived from an adult with an advanced solid tumor such as melanoma, head and neck, liver or kidney cancer.

CDR3 in amino acids: CAWRLGSGGRGETQYF. Here the CDR3 DNA reads TGTGCCTGGAGATTGGGGTCGGGAGGCCGTGGGGAGACCCAGTACTTC. This chain links TRBV30 with TRBJ2-5; 7 nucleotides line up with TRBD2. Germline V CDR1 and CDR2: GTSNPN, SVGIG (reference sequence). CDR3 length: 16 residues. Trimming at V came to 3 bases and at J to 5 bases, leaving 15 bases not matched to a gene.